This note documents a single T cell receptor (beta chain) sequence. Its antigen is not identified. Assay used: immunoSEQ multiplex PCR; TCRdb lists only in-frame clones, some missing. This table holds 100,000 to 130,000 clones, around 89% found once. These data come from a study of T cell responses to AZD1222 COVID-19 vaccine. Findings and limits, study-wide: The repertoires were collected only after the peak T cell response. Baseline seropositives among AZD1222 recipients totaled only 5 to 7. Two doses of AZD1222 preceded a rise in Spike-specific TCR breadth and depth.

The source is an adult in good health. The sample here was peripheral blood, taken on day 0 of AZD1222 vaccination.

The CDR3 region is CASSIGRELHGYTF. CDR3 nucleotides: TGTGCCAGTAGTATCGGCAGGGAATTGCATGGCTACACCTTC. The V call is TRBV19, the J call TRBJ1-2; D may be TRBD1 (5 bases). Trimming cost V 3 bases and J 6 bases, with 14 bases left between them. This CDR3 is built from 14 residues. The germline CDR1 and CDR2 sequences are LNHDA and SQIVND (reference sequence).